The present entry profiles one T cell receptor beta chain with its context. The source of the sample is a study of CXCR3-negative and CXCR3-positive naive CD8 T cells. Naive CD8+ T cells were CD45RO-CCR7+CD27+CD95-. Researchers prepared the TRB cDNA libraries using 5' RACE with UMI labels. TCRdb reprocessed the 5' RACE reads and reports one entry per CDR3 protein, with no DNA. This table lists some 66,000 distinct CDR3 sequences. The CDR3 runs to 14 residues. Germline loops: CDR1 SGHTA, CDR2 FQGNSA. The TCR was taken from a human donor in good health. Some clones in this sample may be carry-over from other donors' samples. The chain is built from TRBV7-2 and TRBJ2-7. Sequences were obtained from naive CXCR3- CD8+ T cells from blood. Subset of the sample: CD45RO-CCR7+CD27+CD95- naive CD8+ T cells lacking CXCR3 (TNR3-). Here the CDR3 reads CASSSPGLSYEQYF.